Sequencing of this T cell receptor (beta chain) was carried out in a study of blood T cell repertoires in COVID-19. Overall study context: Samples taken during acute and convalescent COVID-19 were collected in the United States, Italy and Spain. From T cells, B-cell-depleted T cells, or PBMCs came the material, which was cDNA or gDNA.

V trimming: 3 bases; J trimming: 3 bases; junction bases outside the gene matches: 7. CDR1 and CDR2 (germline): SGHKS, YYEKEE (reference sequence). This CDR3 spans 15 amino acids. Authors' processing steps: Estimates of nucleated cell counts were drawn from the amplification of reference gene primers. TCRdb's copy holds only in-frame clones and misses some; the assay was immunoSEQ multiplex PCR. V, J and clone size are taken as reported in that table, and D and trimming were inferred from the DNA itself. The sample carries 70,000 or so clones, 90% recorded once. The chain joins TRBV5-5 to TRBJ1-1; 8 bases fit TRBD1. Source material: peripheral blood. This TCR was sampled from a woman between 18 and 29 years old with acute or convalescent COVID-19. The DNA of the CDR3 is TGTGCCAGCAGCTCCAGCAGGGGGCGCGACACTGAAGCTTTCTTT. Encoded protein: CASSSSRGRDTEAFF.